This T cell receptor beta chain was found in a study of chemoradiotherapy in HPV16-positive cancers (dated 2022 in TCRdb). With regard to the full study: Candidate HPV-specific T-cell clones and common TCR motifs were defined by functional T-cell assays performed on cells from a couple of HPV16-positive patients. The study asked whether T-cell immunity against the HPV oncoproteins E6 and E7 changes during chemoradiotherapy and whether it affects survival. The candidate HPV-specific TCRs and motifs were subsequently tracked in TCR repertoires obtained from roughly 90 patients with HPV-related cancers.

Remarks on this clone: The antigen it recognizes is unknown. It has no much larger one-base neighbor in the sample; base qualities were not kept.

Library prep was done by the immunoSEQ multiplex PCR assay. In TCRdb, the immuneACCESS table is reduced to in-frame sequences with V and J assigned. These tables do not hold every clone; where another copy was compared, an unresolved V gene accounts for under half, and the others remain unexplained. For this sample the table gives about 15,000 clones, of which around 70% were detected only once. 6.5% to 10% of the sample rests with the top ten. Results the study describes overall, beyond this receptor: Expansion of candidate HPV-specific clones and E7-related TCR motifs was observed in the tumor microenvironment during treatment, whereas no such expansion was observed for non-HPV-specific T cells. The functional definition of HPV-specific T cells came from only two HPV16-positive patients, and the survival association was reported for HPV16-positive patients. In HPV16-positive patients, expansion of HPV-responsive T cells during chemoradiotherapy was associated with improved recurrence-free survival.

Repertoires were sampled repeatedly over the course of chemoradiotherapy, so clonal expansion could be followed in the tumor microenvironment. The CDR3 has 13 amino acids, counting the end cysteine and phenylalanine. Of all the DNA, just the CDR3 is kept, 39 bases in frame from base 1. V sheds 3 bases and J sheds 3 bases, leaving 12 bases between their ends. From a lookup of the germline V gene, CDR1 and CDR2 are SQVTM and ANQGSEA. This sequence originates from a human donor with HPV-associated anogenital cancer. The chain joins TRBV29-1 to TRBJ2-7, with the D gene tentatively TRBD1 or TRBD2, based on 6 matching bases in each. This sample comprised tumor tissue, obtained from a patient who underwent chemoradiotherapy. The DNA is as follows: TGCAGCGTTGAGCTCGGGGGCGGCTACGAGCAGTACTTC. The encoded protein is CSVELGGGYEQYF.